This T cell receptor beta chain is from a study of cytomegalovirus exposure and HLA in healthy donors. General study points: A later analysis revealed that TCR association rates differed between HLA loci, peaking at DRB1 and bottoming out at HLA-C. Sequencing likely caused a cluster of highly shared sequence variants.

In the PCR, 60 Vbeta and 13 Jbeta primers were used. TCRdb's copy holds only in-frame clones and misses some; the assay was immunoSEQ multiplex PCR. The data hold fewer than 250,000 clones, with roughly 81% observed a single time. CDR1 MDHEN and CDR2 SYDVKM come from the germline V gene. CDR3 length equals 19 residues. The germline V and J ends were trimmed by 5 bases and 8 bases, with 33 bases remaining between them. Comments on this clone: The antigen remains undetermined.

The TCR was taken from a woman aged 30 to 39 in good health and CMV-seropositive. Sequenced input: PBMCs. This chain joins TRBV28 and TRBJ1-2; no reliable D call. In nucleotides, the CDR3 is TGTGCCAGCAGTCATCTCCAAACCCCGCGTGGGCCGCCCCGACTAGGCTACACCTTC. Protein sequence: CASSHLQTPRGPPRLGYTF.